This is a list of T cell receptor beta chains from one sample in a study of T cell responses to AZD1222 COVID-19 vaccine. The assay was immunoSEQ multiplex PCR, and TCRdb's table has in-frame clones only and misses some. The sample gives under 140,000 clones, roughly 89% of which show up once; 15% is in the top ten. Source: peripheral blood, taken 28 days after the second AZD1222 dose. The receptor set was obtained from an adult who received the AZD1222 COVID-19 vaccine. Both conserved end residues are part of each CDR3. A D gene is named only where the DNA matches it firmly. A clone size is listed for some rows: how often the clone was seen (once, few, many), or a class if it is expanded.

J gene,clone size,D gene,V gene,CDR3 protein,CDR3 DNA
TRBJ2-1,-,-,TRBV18,CASSPRVNEQFF,TGTGCCAGCTCACCCAGGGTCAATGAGCAGTTCTTC
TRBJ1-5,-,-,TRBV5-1,CASSLRWGGQPQHF,TGCGCCAGCAGCTTACGGTGGGGAGGTCAGCCCCAGCATTTT
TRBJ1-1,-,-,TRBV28,CASTGWVGAFF,TGTGCCAGCACCGGCTGGGTGGGAGCTTTCTTT
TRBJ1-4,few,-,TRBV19,CASSMVGTSSMFF,TGTGCCAGTAGTATGGTGGGGACCTCGAGCATGTTTTTT
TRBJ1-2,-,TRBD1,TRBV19,CASINSGQGAPNYGYTF,TGTGCCAGTATCAACTCGGGACAGGGGGCCCCTAACTATGGCTACACCTTC
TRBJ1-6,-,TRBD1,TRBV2,CASSDRGQGNSPLHF,TGTGCCAGCAGTGATAGGGGACAGGGTAATTCACCCCTCCACTTT
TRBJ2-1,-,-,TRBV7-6,CASSLIPSGDYSYNEQFF,TGTGCCAGCAGCCTTATCCCTTCCGGTGACTACTCCTACAATGAGCAGTTCTTC
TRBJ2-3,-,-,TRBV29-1,CSVESEAGTQYF,TGCAGCGTTGAAAGTGAGGCGGGTACGCAGTATTTT
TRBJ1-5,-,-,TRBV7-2,CASSLSAYSNQPQHF,TGTGCCAGCAGCTTGTCAGCATATAGCAATCAGCCCCAGCATTTT
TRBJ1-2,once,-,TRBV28,CASSPTTNYGYTF,TGTGCCAGCAGTCCAACTACGAACTATGGCTACACCTTC
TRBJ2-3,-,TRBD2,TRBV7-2,CASSPPILGGSDTQYF,TGTGCCAGCAGCCCTCCCATTCTGGGCGGGAGCGATACGCAGTATTTT
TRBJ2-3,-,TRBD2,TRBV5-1,CASSLGIGREDTQYF,TGCGCCAGCAGCTTGGGGATCGGGAGGGAAGATACGCAGTATTTT
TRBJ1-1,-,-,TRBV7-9,CASSRYMNTEAFF,TGTGCCAGCAGCCGATACATGAACACTGAAGCTTTCTTT
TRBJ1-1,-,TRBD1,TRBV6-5,CASSSGTALIF,TGTGCCAGCAGTTCAGGGACAGCCCTAATTTTT
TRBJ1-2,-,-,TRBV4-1,CASSQVGDYGYTF,TGCGCCAGCAGCCAAGTGGGGGACTATGGCTACACCTTC
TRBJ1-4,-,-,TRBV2,CASRPVPHEKLFF,TGTGCCAGCAGACCCGTTCCCCATGAAAAACTGTTTTTT
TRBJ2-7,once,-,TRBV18,CASSPGRIYEQYF,TGTGCCAGCTCACCGGGACGGATCTACGAGCAGTACTTC
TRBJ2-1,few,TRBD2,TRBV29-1,CSVGTSGRISYNEQFF,TGCAGCGTTGGGACTAGCGGGAGAATTTCCTACAATGAGCAGTTCTTC
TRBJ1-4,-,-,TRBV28,CASSVAGVRGKLFF,TGTGCCAGCAGTGTAGCAGGGGTTAGGGGAAAACTGTTTTTT
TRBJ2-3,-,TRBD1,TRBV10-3,CAISESGQSNTDTQYF,TGTGCCATCAGTGAGTCGGGACAGTCAAACACAGATACGCAGTATTTT
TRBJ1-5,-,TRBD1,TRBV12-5,CASGLVLSGGGQPQHF,TGTGCTAGTGGTTTGGTATTATCAGGGGGCGGTCAGCCCCAGCATTTT
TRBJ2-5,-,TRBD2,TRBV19,CASRQRGAGETQYF,TGTGCCAGTCGGCAGCGGGGGGCCGGAGAGACCCAGTACTTC
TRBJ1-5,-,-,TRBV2,CASSESVSNQPQHF,TGTGCCAGCAGTGAATCAGTTAGCAATCAGCCCCAGCATTTT
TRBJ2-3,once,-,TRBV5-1,CASSGGEPDTQYF,TGCGCCAGCAGCGGGGGAGAGCCAGATACGCAGTATTTT
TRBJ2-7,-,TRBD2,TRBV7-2,CASSRTSGPTYEQYF,TGTGCCAGCAGCCGGACTAGCGGGCCAACCTACGAGCAGTACTTC
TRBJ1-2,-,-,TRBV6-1,CASSEGRQVFYGYTF,TGTGCCAGCAGTGAGGGTCGACAGGTGTTCTATGGCTACACCTTC
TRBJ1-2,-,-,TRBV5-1,CASSLGDGNYGYTF,TGCGCCAGCAGCTTGGGGGACGGAAACTATGGCTACACCTTC
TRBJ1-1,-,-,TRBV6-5,CASTPRWGSNTEAFF,TGTGCCAGCACCCCTCGGTGGGGGTCTAACACTGAAGCTTTCTTT
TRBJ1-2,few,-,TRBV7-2,CASSLDGGPIYGYTF,TGTGCCAGCAGCTTAGATGGCGGGCCCATCTATGGCTACACCTTC
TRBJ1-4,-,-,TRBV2,CASSQARGGNEKLFF,TGTGCCAGCAGCCAAGCCAGGGGAGGGAATGAAAAACTGTTTTTT
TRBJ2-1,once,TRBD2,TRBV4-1,CASSLGLAGENEQFF,TGCGCCAGCAGCCTGGGACTAGCGGGGGAAAATGAGCAGTTCTTC
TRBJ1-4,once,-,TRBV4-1,CASSQIATNEKLFF,TGCGCCAGCAGCCAAATAGCAACTAATGAAAAACTGTTTTTT
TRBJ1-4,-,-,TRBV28,CASTQEAQKLFF,TGTGCCAGCACACAGGAGGCTCAAAAACTGTTTTTT
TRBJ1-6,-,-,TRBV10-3,CAISVRGQESPLHF,TGTGCCATCAGCGTGCGGGGGCAGGAGTCACCCCTCCACTTT
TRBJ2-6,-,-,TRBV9,CASKAASGANVLTF,TGTGCCAGCAAGGCCGCCTCTGGGGCCAACGTCCTGACTTTC
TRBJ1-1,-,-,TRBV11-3,CASSLTRGALGNTEAFF,TGTGCCAGCAGCCTAACTCGGGGGGCCCTTGGGAACACTGAAGCTTTCTTT
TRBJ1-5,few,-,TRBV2,CASSSQAGDYQPQHF,TGTGCCAGCAGTTCCCAGGCAGGGGATTATCAGCCCCAGCATTTT